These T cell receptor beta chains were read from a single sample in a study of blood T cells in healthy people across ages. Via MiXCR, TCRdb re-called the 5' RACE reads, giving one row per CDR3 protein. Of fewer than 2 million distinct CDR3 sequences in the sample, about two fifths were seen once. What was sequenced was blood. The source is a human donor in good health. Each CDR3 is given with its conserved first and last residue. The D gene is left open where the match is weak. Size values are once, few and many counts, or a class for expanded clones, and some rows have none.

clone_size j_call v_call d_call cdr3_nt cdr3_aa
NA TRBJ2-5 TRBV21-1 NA TGTGCCAGCAGCAAAACGCAGGGGGGATCGGAGACCCAGTACTTC CASSKTQGGSETQYF
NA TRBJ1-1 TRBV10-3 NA TGTGCCATCAGTGAGTTTGCAAGAGGGGACACTGAAGCTTTCTTT CAISEFARGDTEAFF
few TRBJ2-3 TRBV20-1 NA TGCAGTGCTGGGGAGAGCACAGATACGCAGTATTTT CSAGESTDTQYF
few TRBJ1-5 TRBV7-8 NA TGTGCCAGCAGCCTATTGGGGCAGTCCCTCAATCAGCCCCAGCATTTT CASSLLGQSLNQPQHF
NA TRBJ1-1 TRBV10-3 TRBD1 TGTGCCATCACCCCCTCAGGGGGTAGGGCTGAAGCTTTCTTT CAITPSGGRAEAFF
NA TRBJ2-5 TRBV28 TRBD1 TGTGCCAGCTTTACAGGGGGCCAAGAGACCCAGTACTTC CASFTGGQETQYF
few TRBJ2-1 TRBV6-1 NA TGTGCCAGCAGTGAGGCACCGGGACTTGCCTACAATGAGCAGTTCTTC CASSEAPGLAYNEQFF
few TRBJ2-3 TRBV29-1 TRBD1 TGCAGCGCCTTGACAGGGCTTATGACAGATACGCAGTATTTT CSALTGLMTDTQYF
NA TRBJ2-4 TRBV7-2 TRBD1 TGTGCCAGCAGCTTAGGATGGGACAGGCAGGATGGGGAGCAGTACTTC CASSLGWDRQDGEQYF
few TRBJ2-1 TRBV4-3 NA TGCGCCAGCAGCCAAGAGTTTTCCTGGGATGAGCAGTTCTTC CASSQEFSWDEQFF
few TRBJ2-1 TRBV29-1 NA TGCAGCGCGAATATAGGGGTTAGGGATGAGCAGTTCTTC CSANIGVRDEQFF
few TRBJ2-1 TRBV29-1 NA TGCAGCGTCCCCGGGGGAGGCTCCTACAATGAGCAGTTCTTC CSVPGGGSYNEQFF
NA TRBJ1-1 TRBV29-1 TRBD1 TGCAGCGTTGCCGGGTGGGCAGGGGGTAACACTGAAGCTTTCTTT CSVAGWAGGNTEAFF
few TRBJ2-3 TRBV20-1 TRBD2 TGCAGTGCTAGTGGGCGGGGGTTCCCTCATACGCAGTATTTT CSASGRGFPHTQYF
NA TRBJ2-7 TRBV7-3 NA TGTGCCAGCAGCCAGCGGCGGAGCTCCTACAATGAGCAGTACTTC CASSQRRSSYNEQYF
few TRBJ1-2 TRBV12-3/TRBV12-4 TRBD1 TGTGCCAGCAGTTTAGCGGACAGGGGCAATCTTAACGGCTATGGCTACACCTTC CASSLADRGNLNGYGYTF
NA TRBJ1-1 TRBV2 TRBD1 TGTGCCGGCAGTGTATCTACAGGGGGCACTGAAGCTTTCTTT CAGSVSTGGTEAFF
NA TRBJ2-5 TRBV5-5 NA TGTGCCAGCAGCTTGGATTTTTGGGAGACCCAGTACTTC CASSLDFWETQYF
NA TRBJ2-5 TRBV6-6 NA TGTGCCAGCAGTCAAACCAGATTCCAAGAGACCCAGTACTTC CASSQTRFQETQYF
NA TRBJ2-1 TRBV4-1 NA TGCGCCAGCAGCATGGGAGGCTTCGGTGAGCAGTTCTTC CASSMGGFGEQFF
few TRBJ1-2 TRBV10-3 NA TGTGCCATCAGTGATGACAGTTTCTATGGCTACACCTTC CAISDDSFYGYTF
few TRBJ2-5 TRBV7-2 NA TGTGCCAGCAGCTTACGTGGACGGGACGTACAAGAGACCCAGTACTTC CASSLRGRDVQETQYF
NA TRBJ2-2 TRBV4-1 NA TGCGCCAGCAGCCAAGATGGAGGGGGCAGAGTGTTCACCGGGGAGCTGTTTTTT CASSQDGGGRVFTGELFF
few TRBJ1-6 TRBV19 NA TGTGCCAGTAGTATAGTAGACGGGGTAGCAGGCAGTTCACCCCTCCACTTT CASSIVDGVAGSSPLHF